Listed here are 17 T cell receptor beta chains from one sample, sequenced in a study of cytomegalovirus exposure and HLA in healthy donors. PCR amplification relied on 60 Vbeta primers (plus 13 Jbeta primers). Only in-frame clones appear in the TCRdb table, and some are missing; sequencing was by immunoSEQ multiplex PCR. This table has 90,000 to 110,000 clones, roughly three quarters appearing once. The sample consisted of PBMCs. These receptors all stem from a man under 40 in good health and CMV-seronegative.

This clone occurred a few times. The chain has TRBV18 and TRBJ2-5; TRBD2 is a possible D gene (6 bases). The CDR3 length is 13 residues. Germline V gives CDR1 KGHSH, CDR2 LQKENI. V was trimmed by 5 bases and J by 6 bases, leaving 13 bases between them. CDR3 protein: CASSGEVLKTQYF. Written as DNA, the CDR3 is TGTGCCAGCTCAGGGGAGGTGTTAAAGACCCAGTACTTC.

This clone was detected only a few times. The V gene is TRBV4-2, the J gene TRBJ2-1, with 12 bases identical to TRBD2. Germline CDR1 and CDR2: LGHNA and YNFKEQ. V lost 5 bases, J lost 7 bases, and 6 bases stayed unmatched. The CDR3 runs to 15 residues. The CDR3 DNA is TGTGCCAGCAGCTACGGACTAGCGGGAACAAATGAGCAGTTCTTC. It specifies CASSYGLAGTNEQFF.

This chain joins TRBV2 and TRBJ1-2, with 7 bases lining up with TRBD1. Germline CDR1 reads SNHLY; CDR2 reads FYNNEI. V shed 5 bases and J 2 bases; nucleotides not matched to a gene: 5. There are 14 residues in the CDR3. CDR3 DNA: TGTGCCAGCAGTCAGACAGGGCCCAACTATGGCTACACCTTC. Residues: CASSQTGPNYGYTF.

V gene TRBV28 combines with J gene TRBJ2-6, with D tentatively TRBD1 (6 bases). Germline V lookup: CDR1 MDHEN, CDR2 SYDVKM. The CDR3 runs 15 residues. Trimming shortened V by 2 bases and J by 2 bases, and 7 bases separated the two germline ends. The CDR3 DNA follows: TGTGCCAGCAGTTTAGGGGGCGCTGGGGCCAACGTCCTGACTTTC. It specifies CASSLGGAGANVLTF.

The chain links TRBV28 to TRBJ2-1; TRBD2 is a possible D gene (6 bases). This CDR3 has 12 amino acids. V lost 1 base and J lost 15, with 13 bases in between. CDR1 MDHEN and CDR2 SYDVKM come from the germline V gene. The CDR3 DNA reads as TGTGCCAGCAGTTTATTGCGGGATTTCTCGTTCTTC. It specifies CASSLLRDFSFF.

This rearrangement joins TRBV5-6 to TRBJ2-5; 12 nucleotides agree with TRBD1. The CDR3 spans 15 residues. CDR1 and CDR2 from the germline V gene are SGHDT and YYEEEE. After removal of 2 bases from V and 5 bases from J, the junction contained 4 bases not matched to a gene. For the CDR3, the DNA is TGTGCCAGCAGCTTAGGGACAGGGGGCGGGGAGACCCAGTACTTC. Protein: CASSLGTGGGETQYF.

This rearrangement joins TRBV10-3 to TRBJ1-3, with 8 bases lining up with TRBD1. CDR1 ENHRY and CDR2 SYGVKD come from the germline V gene. CDR3 length equals 13 residues. V lost 11 bases and J lost 4; bases outside the gene matches: 7. DNA for the CDR3: TGTGCCGTACGGACAGGGACCGGAAACACCATATATTTT. This sequence encodes CAVRTGTGNTIYF.

The chain couples TRBV27 to TRBJ2-7; 11 nucleotides agree with TRBD1. The CDR3 runs to 15 residues. The V gene end was trimmed by 0 bases and the J gene end by 6 bases; junction bases not matched to a gene: 4. Germline CDR1 MNHEY, CDR2 SMNVEV (reference sequence). Here the CDR3 reads CASSLSGTGGVEQYF. For the CDR3, the DNA is TGTGCCAGCAGTTTATCCGGGACAGGGGGTGTCGAGCAGTACTTC.

The gene calls are TRBV18 and TRBJ2-5, with TRBD1 as a possible D gene (6 bases). This CDR3 is 13 amino acids long. V gave up 6 bases and J gave up 8 bases, with 16 bases separating them. The germline CDR1 and CDR2 sequences are KGHSH and LQKENI. CDR3: CASSQQGFGTQYF. In nucleotides, the CDR3 is TGTGCCAGCTCCCAGCAGGGGTTTGGAACCCAGTACTTC.

This chain connects TRBV30 to TRBJ2-1; D is perhaps TRBD2 (6 bases). Germline-derived CDR1 and CDR2 are GTSNPN and SVGIG (reference sequence). V dropped 2 bases and J dropped 2 bases, with 16 bases sitting between them. The CDR3 is 16 residues long. This CDR3 reads CAWSRRGGWTYNEQFF. The CDR3 nucleotides read TGTGCCTGGAGTCGAAGGGGAGGCTGGACCTACAATGAGCAGTTCTTC.

This clone was recorded only once. The same CDR3 is also encoded by other DNA sequences in this sample. The V call is TRBV4-3, the J call TRBJ1-4; D unresolved. The CDR3 is 16 amino acids. The germline V gene has CDR1 LGHNA and CDR2 YSLEER. Trimming stripped 2 bases from V and 7 bases from J, with 17 bases between. The CDR3, as DNA: TGCGCCAGCAGCCAAATCAGGTCTGGGGAGGGTGAAAAACTGTTTTTT. Amino acids: CASSQIRSGEGEKLFF.

This clone showed up just a few times. The J gene is TRBJ1-2, the V gene TRBV23-1; 9 nucleotides align to TRBD1. TRBV23-1 is an open reading frame, and its role is uncertain. Trimming removed 8 bases from V and 4 bases from J; junction bases left unmatched: 8. The CDR3 sequence is 14 residues long. The CDR3 DNA sequence: TGCGCCAGCTCCGGACAGGGGTGGTGCTATGGCTACACCTTC. It translates to CASSGQGWCYGYTF.

This clone was seen only a few times. For the CDR3, the DNA is TGCGCCAGCAGCTTACCGGGACAGGGAGGCGATGTCTACACCTTC. This gives the protein CASSLPGQGGDVYTF. The chain is built from TRBV5-1 and TRBJ1-2, with 9 bases lining up with TRBD1. With 2 bases clipped from V and 10 bases from J, the junction kept 12 bases outside the gene matches. Looked up from germline, CDR1 is SGHRS and CDR2 is YFSETQ. This CDR3 has 15 residues.

The V call is TRBV14, the J call TRBJ2-5; D remains ambiguous. Trimming shortened V by 0 bases and J by 4 bases, and 12 bases separated the two germline ends. Germline-derived CDR1 and CDR2 are SGHDN and FVKESK. The CDR3 is 15 residues long. DNA of the CDR3: TGTGCCAGCAGCCAAGATATCGGGTTCCCAGAGACCCAGTACTTC. The encoded protein is CASSQDIGFPETQYF.

The J gene is TRBJ2-3, the V gene TRBV13; 7 nucleotides match TRBD1. Germline loops: CDR1 PRHDT, CDR2 FYEKMQ (reference sequence). V lost 3 bases and J lost 4; bases outside the gene matches: 10. This CDR3 region has 16 residues. CDR3 DNA: TGTGCCAGCAGCTTCACAGGGGCAGACGAGTCAGATACGCAGTATTTT. Translation gives CASSFTGADESDTQYF.

The chain employs TRBV18 and TRBJ2-1; 8 bases fit TRBD2. Germline CDR1 is KGHSH and CDR2 is LQKENI. Germline trimming cut 3 bases from V and 7 bases from J; bases unmatched to any gene: 8. The length of the CDR3 is 15 residues. This CDR3 is CASSPDLIAGNEQFF. CDR3 nucleotides: TGTGCCAGCTCACCTGATCTTATAGCGGGGAATGAGCAGTTCTTC.

The chain combines TRBV10-3 with TRBJ2-7; D is perhaps TRBD1 (6 bases). This CDR3 is built from 14 residues. Germline V gene lookup returns CDR1 ENHRY and CDR2 SYGVKD. The V and J ends lost 4 bases and 3 bases respectively, with 13 bases between them. CDR3 region: CAISVGTFGYEQYF. CDR3 coding DNA: TGTGCCATCAGTGTAGGGACATTCGGCTACGAGCAGTACTTC.